Sequencing of this T cell receptor (beta chain) was carried out in a study of T cell repertoires in cytomegalovirus infection. This clonotype was seen a handful of times. Its antigen is unknown. The V end lost 3 bases, the J end lost 3 bases, and 12 bases lay between the germline ends. The CDR3 has 15 residues. CDR1 is MNHNS and CDR2 is SASEGT in the germline V gene. TCRdb itself ran the reads through MiXCR, one entry per CDR3 protein. The repertoire includes around 230,000 distinct CDR3 sequences, about 38% of them detected once, and 55% to 60% sits in the top ten. The input for sequencing was CD8+ T cells from cultured PBMCs, taken from culture after CMV antigen stimulation. The clonotype was recovered from a human donor in good health (CMV status not recorded). Some clones in this sample may be carry-over from other donors' samples. The chain carries TRBV6-1 and TRBJ2-1, with a tentative D call TRBD2 (5 bases). This CDR3 reads CASSDPWELYNEQFF. The CDR3 DNA is TGTGCCAGCAGTGACCCCTGGGAGCTCTACAATGAGCAGTTCTTC.